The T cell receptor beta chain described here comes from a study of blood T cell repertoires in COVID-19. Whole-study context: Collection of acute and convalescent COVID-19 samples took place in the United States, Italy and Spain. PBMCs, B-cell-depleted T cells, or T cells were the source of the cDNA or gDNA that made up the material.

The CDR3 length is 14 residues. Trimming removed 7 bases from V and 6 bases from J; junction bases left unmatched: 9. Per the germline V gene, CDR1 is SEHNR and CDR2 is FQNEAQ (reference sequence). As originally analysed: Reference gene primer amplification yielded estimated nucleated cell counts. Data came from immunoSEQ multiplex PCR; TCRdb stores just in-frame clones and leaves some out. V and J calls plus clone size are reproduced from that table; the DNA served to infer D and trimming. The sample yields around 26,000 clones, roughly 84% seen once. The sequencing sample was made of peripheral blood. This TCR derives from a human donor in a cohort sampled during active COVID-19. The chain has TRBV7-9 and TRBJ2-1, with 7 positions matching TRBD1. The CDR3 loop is CASTYGQDFNEQFF. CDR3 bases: TGTGCCAGCACCTATGGACAGGATTTCAATGAGCAGTTCTTC. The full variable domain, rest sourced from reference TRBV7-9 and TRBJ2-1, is DTGVSQNPRHKITKRGQNVTFRCDPISEHNRLYWYRQTLGQGPEFLTYFQNEAQLEKSRLLSDRFSAERPKGSFSTLEIQRTEQGDSAMYLCASTYGQDFNEQFFGPGTRLTVL.